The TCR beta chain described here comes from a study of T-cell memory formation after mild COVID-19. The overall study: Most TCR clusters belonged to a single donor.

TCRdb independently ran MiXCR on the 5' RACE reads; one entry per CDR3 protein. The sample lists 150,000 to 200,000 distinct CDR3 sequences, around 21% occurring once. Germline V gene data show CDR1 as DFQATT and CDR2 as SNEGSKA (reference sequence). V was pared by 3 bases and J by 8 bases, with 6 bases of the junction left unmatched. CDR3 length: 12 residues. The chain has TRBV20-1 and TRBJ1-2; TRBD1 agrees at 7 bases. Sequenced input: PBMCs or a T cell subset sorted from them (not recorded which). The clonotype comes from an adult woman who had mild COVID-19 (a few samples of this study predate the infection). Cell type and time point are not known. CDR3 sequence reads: CSARGTVDGYTF. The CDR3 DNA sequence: TGCAGTGCTAGGGGGACAGTAGACGGCTACACCTTC.